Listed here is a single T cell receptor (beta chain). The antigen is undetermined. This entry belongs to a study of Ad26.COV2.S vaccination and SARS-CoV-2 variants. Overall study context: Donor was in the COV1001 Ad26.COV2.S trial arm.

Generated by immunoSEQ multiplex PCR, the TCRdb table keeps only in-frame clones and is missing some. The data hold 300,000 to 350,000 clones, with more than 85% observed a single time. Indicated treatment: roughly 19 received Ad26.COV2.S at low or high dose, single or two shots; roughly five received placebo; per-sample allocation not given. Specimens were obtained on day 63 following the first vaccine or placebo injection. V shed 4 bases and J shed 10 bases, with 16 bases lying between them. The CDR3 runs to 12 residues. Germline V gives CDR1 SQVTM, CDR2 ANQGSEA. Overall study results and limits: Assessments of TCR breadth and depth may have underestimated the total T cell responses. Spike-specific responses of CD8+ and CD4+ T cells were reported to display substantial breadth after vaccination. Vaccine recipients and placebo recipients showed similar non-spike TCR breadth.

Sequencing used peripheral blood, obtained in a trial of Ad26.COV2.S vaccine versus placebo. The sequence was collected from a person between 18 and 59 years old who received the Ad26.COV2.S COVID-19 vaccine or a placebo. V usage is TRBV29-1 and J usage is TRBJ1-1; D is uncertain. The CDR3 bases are TGCAGCGTTGTGGGGTTGGAGGGAGTAGCTTTCTTT. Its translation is CSVVGLEGVAFF.